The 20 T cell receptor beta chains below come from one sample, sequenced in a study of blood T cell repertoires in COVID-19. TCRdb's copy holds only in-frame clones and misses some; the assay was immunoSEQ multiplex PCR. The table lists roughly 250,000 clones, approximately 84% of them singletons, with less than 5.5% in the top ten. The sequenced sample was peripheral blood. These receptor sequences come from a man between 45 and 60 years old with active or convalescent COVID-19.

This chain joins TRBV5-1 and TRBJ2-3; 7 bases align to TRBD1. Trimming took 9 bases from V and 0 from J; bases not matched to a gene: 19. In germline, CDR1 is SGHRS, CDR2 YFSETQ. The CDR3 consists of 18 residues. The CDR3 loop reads CAKKVGTARTSSTDTQYF. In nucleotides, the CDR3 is TGCGCCAAAAAGGTCGGGACAGCAAGAACTTCTAGCACAGATACGCAGTATTTT.

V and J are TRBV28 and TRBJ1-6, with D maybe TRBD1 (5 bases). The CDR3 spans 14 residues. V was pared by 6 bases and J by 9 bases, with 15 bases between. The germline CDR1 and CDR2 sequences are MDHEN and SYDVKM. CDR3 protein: CASSSTGRSSPLHF. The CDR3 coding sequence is TGTGCCAGCAGCTCTACAGGCAGGAGTTCACCCCTCCACTTT.

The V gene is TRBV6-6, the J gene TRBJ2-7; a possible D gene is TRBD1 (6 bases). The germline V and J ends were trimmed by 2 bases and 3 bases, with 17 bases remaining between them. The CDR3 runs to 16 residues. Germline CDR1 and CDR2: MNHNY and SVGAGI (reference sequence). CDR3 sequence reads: CASSYGPTGGDYEQYF. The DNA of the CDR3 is TGTGCCAGCAGTTACGGACCGACAGGAGGTGACTACGAGCAGTACTTC.

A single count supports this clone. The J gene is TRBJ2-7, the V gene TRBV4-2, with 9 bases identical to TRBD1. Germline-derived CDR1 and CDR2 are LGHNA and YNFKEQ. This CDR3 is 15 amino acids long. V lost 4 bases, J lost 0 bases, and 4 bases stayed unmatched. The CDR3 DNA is TGTGCCAGCAGCCTCGGACAGGGGAGCTCCTACGAGCAGTACTTC. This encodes CASSLGQGSSYEQYF.

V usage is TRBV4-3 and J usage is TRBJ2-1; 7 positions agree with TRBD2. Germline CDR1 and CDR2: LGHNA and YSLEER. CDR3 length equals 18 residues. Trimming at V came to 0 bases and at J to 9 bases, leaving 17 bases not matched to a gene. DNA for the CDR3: TGCGCCAGCAGCCAAGATATGTTCTCTGACGGGGGGTTGGGTGAGCAGTTCTTC. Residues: CASSQDMFSDGGLGEQFF.

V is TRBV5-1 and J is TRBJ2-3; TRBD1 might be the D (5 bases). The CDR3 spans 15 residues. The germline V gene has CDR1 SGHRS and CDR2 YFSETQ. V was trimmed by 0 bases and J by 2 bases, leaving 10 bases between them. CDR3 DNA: TGCGCCAGCAGCTTGGAGCAGGGAAACACAGATACGCAGTATTTT. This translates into CASSLEQGNTDTQYF.

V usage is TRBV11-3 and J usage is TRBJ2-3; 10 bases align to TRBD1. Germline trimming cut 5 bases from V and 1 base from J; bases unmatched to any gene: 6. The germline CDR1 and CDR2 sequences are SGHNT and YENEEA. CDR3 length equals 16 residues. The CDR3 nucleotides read TGTGCCAGCAGCCTATCAGGGACAGGGGGCACAGATACGCAGTATTTT. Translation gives CASSLSGTGGTDTQYF. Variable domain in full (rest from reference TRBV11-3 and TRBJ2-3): EAGVVQSPRYKIIEKKQPVAFWCNPISGHNTLYWYLQNLGQGPELLIRYENEEAVDDSQLPKDRFSAERLKGVDSTLKIQPAELGDSAVYLCASSLSGTGGTDTQYFGPGTRLTVL.

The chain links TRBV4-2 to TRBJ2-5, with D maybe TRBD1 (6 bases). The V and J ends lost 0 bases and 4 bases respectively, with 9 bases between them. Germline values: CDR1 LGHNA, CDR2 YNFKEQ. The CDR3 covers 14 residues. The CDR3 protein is CASSQDLGGETQYF. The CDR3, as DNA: TGTGCCAGCAGCCAAGACCTAGGGGGAGAGACCCAGTACTTC.

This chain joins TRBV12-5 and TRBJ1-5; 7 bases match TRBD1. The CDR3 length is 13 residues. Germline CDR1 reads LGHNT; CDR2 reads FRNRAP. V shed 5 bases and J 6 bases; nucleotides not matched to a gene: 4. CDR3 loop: CASGLGGGQPQHF. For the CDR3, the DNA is TGTGCTAGTGGTCTAGGGGGCGGTCAGCCCCAGCATTTT.

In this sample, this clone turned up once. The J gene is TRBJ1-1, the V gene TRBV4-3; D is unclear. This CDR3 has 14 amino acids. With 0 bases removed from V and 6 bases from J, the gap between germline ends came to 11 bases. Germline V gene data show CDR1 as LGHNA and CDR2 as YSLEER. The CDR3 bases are TGCGCCAGCAGCCAAGATGGAGGGAGGGCTGAAGCTTTCTTT. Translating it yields CASSQDGGRAEAFF.

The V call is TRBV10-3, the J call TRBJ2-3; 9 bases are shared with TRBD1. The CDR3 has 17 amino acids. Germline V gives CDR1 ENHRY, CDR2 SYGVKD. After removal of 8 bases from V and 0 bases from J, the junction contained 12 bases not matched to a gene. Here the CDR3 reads CAIGGRIDRGSTDTQYF. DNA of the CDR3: TGTGCCATCGGGGGGCGAATAGACAGGGGGAGCACAGATACGCAGTATTTT.

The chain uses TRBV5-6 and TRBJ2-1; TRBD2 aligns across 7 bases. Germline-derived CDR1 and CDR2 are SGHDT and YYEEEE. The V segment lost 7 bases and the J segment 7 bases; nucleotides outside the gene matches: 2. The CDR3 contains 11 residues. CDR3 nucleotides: TGTGCCAGCGCCGGGGGGAATGAGCAGTTCTTC. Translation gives CASAGGNEQFF.

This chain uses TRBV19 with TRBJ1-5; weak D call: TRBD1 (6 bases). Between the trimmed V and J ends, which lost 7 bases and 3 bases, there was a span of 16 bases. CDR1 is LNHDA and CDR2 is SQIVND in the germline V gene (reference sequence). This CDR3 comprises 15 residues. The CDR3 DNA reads TGTGCCAGTACCGTAGGGCAGGGGATCAATCAGCCCCAGCATTTT. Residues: CASTVGQGINQPQHF.

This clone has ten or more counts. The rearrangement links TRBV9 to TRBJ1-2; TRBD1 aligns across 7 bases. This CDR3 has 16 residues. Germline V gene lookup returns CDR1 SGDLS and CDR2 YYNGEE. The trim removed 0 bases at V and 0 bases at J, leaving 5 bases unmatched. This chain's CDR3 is CASSVGRTGTNYGYTF. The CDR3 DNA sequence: TGTGCCAGCAGCGTAGGAAGGACAGGAACTAACTATGGCTACACCTTC.

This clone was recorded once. The chain's CDR3 is CTSSHADPGQGTGELFF. The CDR3 DNA reads TGCACCAGCAGCCACGCGGATCCGGGACAGGGCACCGGGGAGCTGTTTTTT. The rearrangement joins TRBV1 to TRBJ2-2; the table's D gene call, TRBD1, was not cross checked with the DNA. TRBV1 counts as a pseudogene. The CDR3 runs 17 residues.

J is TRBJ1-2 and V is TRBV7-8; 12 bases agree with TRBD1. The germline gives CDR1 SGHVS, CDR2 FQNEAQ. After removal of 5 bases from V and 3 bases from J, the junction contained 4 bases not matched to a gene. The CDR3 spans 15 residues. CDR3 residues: CASSKGQGAYYGYTF. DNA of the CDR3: TGTGCCAGCAGCAAGGGACAGGGGGCTTACTATGGCTACACCTTC.

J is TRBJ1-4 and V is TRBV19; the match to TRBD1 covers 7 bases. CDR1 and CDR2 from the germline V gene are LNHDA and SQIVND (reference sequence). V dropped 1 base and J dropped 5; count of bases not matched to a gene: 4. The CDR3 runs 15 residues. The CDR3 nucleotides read TGTGCCAGTAGTATAGCCAAGACAGGGAATGAAAAACTGTTTTTT. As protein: CASSIAKTGNEKLFF. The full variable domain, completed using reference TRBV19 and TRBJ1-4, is DGGITQSPKYLFRKEGQNVTLSCEQNLNHDAMYWYRQDPGQGLRLIYYSQIVNDFQKGDIAEGYSVSREKKESFPLTVTSAQKNPTAFYLCASSIAKTGNEKLFFGSGTQLSVL.

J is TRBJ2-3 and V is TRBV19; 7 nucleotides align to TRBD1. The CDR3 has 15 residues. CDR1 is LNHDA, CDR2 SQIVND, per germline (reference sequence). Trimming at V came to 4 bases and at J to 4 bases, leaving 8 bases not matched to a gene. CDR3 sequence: CASSTTGAGADTQYF. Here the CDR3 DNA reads TGTGCCAGTAGTACCACAGGGGCGGGCGCAGATACGCAGTATTTT.

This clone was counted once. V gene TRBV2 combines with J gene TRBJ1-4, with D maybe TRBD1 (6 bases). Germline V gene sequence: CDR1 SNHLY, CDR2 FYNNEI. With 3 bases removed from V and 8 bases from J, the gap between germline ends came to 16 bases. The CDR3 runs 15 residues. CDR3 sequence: CASSDMTGGNEKLFF. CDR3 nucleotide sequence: TGTGCCAGCAGTGACATGACGGGGGGCAACGAAAAACTGTTTTTT.

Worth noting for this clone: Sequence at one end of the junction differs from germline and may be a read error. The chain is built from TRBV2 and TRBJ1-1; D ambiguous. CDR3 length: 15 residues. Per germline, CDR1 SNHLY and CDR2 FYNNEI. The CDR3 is CASSEVAALNTEAFF. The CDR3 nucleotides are TGTGCCAGCAGCGAAGTAGCGGCCCTGAACACTGAAGCTTTCTTT.